This T cell receptor beta chain was identified in a study of T cell responses to AZD1222 COVID-19 vaccine. Method: immunoSEQ multiplex PCR; TCRdb's copy keeps in-frame clones and lacks some. Counted here are some 82,000 clones, around 90% occurring once; the ten biggest clones make up over 5.5%. The CDR3 is 13 residues long. Germline V gene sequence: CDR1 MRHNA, CDR2 SNTAGT. Trimming removed 6 bases from V and 0 bases from J, with 8 bases in between. Sequenced here: peripheral blood, sampled on day 0 of AZD1222 vaccination. The receptor was isolated from an adult in good health. The chain links TRBV6-4 to TRBJ1-1, with D unclear. CDR3: CASSAMVNTEAFF. The CDR3, as DNA: TGTGCCAGCAGCGCCATGGTGAACACTGAAGCTTTCTTT.